This T cell receptor beta chain emerged from a study of CXCR3-negative and CXCR3-positive naive CD8 T cells. Study details: Total TRB output reached 130 million or so reads, about 1.5 +/- 0.3 million per library. The study, taken as a whole, reports: CXCR3-negative and CXCR3-positive naive cells shared comparable TRBV-TRBJ usage, but memory cells did not. Greater hydrophobicity was found in TRB CDR3s of CXCR3-positive naive cells than of CXCR3-negative naive cells. Diversity in memory CD8+ cells fell much lower than the comparably high levels seen in both naive subsets.

CDR1 SQVTM and CDR2 ANQGSEA come from the germline V gene. This CDR3 is 13 amino acids long. As for this clonotype: Its antigen remains unknown.

At a few hundred thousand cells each, triplicate sorts were carried out for each CD8+ T cell subset. UMI-labeled TRB cDNA libraries were prepared by 5' RACE. From its re-call of the 5' RACE reads, TCRdb lists each CDR3 protein once, without DNA. This sample's table has 90,000 to 100,000 distinct CDR3 sequences. This chain uses TRBV29-1 with TRBJ2-1; the TRBD2 assignment by TCRdb is unverifiable without DNA. Sample: naive CXCR3+ CD8+ T cells from blood. Subset here: CD45RO-CCR7+CD27+CD95- naive CD8+ T cells expressing CXCR3 (TNR3+). This receptor was identified in a human donor in good health. Some clones in this sample may be carry-over from other donors' samples. The CDR3: CSVETLANNEQFF.